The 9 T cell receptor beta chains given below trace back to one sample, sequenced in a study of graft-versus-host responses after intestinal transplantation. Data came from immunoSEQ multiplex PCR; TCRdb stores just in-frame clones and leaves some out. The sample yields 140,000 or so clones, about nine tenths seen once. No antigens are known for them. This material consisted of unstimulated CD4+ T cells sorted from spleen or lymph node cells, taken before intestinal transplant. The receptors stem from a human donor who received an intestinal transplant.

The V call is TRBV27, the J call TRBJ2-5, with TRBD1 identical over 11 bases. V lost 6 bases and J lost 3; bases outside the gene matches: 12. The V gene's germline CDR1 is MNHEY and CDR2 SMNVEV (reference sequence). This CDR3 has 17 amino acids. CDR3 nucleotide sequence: TGTGCCAGCAGCCGCCGTTTGGGGACAGGGGGTGAAGAGACCCAGTACTTC. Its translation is CASSRRLGTGGEETQYF.

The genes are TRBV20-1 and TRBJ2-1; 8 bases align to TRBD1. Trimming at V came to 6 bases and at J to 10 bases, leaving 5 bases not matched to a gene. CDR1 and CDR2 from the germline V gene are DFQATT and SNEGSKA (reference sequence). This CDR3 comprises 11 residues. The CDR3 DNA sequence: TGCAGTGCCCACGGACAGGGCGAGCAGTTCTTC. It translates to CSAHGQGEQFF.

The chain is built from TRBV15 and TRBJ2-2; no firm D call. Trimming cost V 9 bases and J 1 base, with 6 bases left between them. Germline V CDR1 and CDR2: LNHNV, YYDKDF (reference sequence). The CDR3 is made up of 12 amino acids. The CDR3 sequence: CATRQNTGELFF. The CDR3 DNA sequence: TGTGCCACGAGACAGAACACCGGGGAGCTGTTTTTT.

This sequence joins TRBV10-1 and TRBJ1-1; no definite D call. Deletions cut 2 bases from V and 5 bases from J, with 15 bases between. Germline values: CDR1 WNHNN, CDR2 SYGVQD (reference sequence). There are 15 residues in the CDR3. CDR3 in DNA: TGCGCCAGCAGTGAGGCCCTGACGGGAAGGACTGAAGCTTTCTTT. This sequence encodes CASSEALTGRTEAFF.

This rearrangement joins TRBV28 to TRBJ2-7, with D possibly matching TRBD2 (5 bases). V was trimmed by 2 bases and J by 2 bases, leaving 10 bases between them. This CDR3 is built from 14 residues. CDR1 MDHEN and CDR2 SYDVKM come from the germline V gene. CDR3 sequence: CASSLEGGTYEQYF. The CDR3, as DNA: TGTGCCAGCAGTTTAGAGGGCGGAACCTACGAGCAGTACTTC.

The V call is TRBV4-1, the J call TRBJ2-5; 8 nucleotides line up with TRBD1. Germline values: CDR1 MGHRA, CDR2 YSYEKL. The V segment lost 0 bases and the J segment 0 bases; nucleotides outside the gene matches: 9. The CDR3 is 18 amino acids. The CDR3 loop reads CASSQDTGGTGHQETQYF. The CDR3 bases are TGCGCCAGCAGCCAAGACACCGGCGGGACAGGCCACCAAGAGACCCAGTACTTC.

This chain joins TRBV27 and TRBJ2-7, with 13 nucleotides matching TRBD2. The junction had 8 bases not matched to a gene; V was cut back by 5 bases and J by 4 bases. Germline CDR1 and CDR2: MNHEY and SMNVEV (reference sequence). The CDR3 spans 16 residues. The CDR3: CASSTLGLAGLYEQYF. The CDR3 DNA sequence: TGTGCCAGCAGTACCTTGGGACTAGCGGGATTATACGAGCAGTACTTC.

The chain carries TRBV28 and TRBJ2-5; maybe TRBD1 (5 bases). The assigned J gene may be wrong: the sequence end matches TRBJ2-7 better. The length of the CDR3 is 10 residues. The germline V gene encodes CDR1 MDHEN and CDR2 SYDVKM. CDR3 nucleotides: TGTGCAGCAGGGTCCTACGAGCAGTACTTC. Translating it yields CAAGSYEQYF.

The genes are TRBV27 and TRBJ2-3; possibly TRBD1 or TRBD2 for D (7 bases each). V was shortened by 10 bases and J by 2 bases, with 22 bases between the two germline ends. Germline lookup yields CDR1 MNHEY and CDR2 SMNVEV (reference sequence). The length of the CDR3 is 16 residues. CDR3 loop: CATKRGGGLPTDTQYF. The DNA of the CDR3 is TGTGCCACCAAACGGGGAGGGGGCTTACCCACAGATACGCAGTATTTT.